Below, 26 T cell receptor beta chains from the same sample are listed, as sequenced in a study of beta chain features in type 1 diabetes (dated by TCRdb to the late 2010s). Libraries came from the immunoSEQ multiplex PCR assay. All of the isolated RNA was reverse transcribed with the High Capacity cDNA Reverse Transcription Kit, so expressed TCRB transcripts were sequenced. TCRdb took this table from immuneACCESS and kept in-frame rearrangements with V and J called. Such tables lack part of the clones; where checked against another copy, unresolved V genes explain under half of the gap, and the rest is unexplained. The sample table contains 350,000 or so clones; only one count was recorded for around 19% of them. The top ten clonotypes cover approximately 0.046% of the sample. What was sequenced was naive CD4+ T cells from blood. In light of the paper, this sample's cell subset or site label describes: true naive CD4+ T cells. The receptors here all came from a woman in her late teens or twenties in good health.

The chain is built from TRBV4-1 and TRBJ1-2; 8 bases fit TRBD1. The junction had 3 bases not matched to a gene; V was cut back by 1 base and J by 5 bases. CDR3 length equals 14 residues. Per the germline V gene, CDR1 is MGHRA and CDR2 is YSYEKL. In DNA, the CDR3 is TGCGCCAGCAGCCAAGGCTGGACAGGGTATGGCTACACCTTC. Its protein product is CASSQGWTGYGYTF.

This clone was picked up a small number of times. The CDR3, as DNA: TGCGCCAGCAGCTTGGCCGCAGGGCCGAGTACTGAAGCTTTCTTT. It codes for CASSLAAGPSTEAFF. V and J are TRBV5-1 and TRBJ1-1; maybe TRBD1 (5 bases). The CDR3 length is 15 residues. Trimming stripped 0 bases from V and 5 bases from J, with 14 bases between. Germline V gives CDR1 SGHRS, CDR2 YFSETQ.

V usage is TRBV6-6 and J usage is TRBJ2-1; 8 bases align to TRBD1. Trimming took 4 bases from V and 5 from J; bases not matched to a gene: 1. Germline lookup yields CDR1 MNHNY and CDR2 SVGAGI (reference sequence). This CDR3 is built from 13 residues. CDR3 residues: CASSSTGDNEQFF. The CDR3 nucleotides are TGTGCCAGCAGTTCGACAGGGGACAATGAGCAGTTCTTC.

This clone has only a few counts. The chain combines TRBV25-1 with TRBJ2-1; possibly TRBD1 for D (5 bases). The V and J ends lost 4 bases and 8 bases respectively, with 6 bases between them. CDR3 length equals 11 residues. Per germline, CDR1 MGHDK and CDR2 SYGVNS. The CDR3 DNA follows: TGTGCCAGCAGTGCAGGGTATGAGCAGTTCTTC. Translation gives CASSAGYEQFF. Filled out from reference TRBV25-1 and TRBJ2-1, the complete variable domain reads EADIYQTPRYLVIGTGKKITLECSQTMGHDKMYWYQQDPGMELHLIHYSYGVNSTEKGDLSSESTVSRIRTEHFPLTLESARPSHTSQYLCASSAGYEQFFGPGTRLTVL.

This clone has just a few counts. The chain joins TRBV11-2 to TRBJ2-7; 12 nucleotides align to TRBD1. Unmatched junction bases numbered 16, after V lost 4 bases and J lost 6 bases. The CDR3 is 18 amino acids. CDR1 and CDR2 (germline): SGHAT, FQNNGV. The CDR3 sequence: CASSSLQGTGGVWVEQYF. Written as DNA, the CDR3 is TGTGCCAGCAGCTCTCTACAGGGGACAGGGGGCGTGTGGGTCGAGCAGTACTTC.

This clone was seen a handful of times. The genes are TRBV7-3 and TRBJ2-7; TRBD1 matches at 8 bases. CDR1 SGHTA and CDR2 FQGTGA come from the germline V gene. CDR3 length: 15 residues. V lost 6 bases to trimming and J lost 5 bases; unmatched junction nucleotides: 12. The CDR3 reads CASSLYQGASDEQYF. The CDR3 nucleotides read TGTGCCAGCAGTCTATACCAGGGGGCTTCGGACGAGCAGTACTTC.

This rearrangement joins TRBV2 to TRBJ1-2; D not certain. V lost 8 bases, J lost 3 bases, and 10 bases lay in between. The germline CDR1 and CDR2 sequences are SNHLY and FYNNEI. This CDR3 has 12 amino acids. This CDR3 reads CASSAGYYGYTF. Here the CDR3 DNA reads TGTGCCAGCTCAGCGGGATACTATGGCTACACCTTC. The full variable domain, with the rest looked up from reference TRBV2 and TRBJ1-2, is EPEVTQTPSHQVTQMGQEVILRCVPISNHLYFYWYRQILGQKVEFLVSFYNNEISEKSEIFDDQFSVERPDGSNFTLKIRSTKLEDSAMYFCASSAGYYGYTFGSGTRLTVV.

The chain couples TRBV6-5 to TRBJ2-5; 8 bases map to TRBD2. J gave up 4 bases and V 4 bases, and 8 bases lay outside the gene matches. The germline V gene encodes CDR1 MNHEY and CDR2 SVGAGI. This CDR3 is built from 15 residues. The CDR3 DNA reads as TGTGCCAGCAGTTCCCGAAGGACTAGCATAGAGACCCAGTACTTC. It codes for CASSSRRTSIETQYF.

This CDR3 reads CASSFSGVDYGYTF. For the CDR3, the DNA is TGCGCCAGCAGCTTTTCCGGGGTTGACTATGGCTACACCTTC. The J gene is TRBJ1-2, the V gene TRBV5-1; no clear D gene. Trimming removed 2 bases at V and 3 bases at J, with 11 bases between. The CDR3 covers 14 residues. Germline-derived CDR1 and CDR2 are SGHRS and YFSETQ.

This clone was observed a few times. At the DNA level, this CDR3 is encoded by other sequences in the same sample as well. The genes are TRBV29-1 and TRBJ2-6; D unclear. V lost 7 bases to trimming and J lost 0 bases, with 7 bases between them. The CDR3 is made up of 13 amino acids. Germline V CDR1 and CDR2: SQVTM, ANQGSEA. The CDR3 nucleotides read TGCAGCGCGCGGAGCTCTGGGGCCAACGTCCTGACTTTC. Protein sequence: CSARSSGANVLTF.

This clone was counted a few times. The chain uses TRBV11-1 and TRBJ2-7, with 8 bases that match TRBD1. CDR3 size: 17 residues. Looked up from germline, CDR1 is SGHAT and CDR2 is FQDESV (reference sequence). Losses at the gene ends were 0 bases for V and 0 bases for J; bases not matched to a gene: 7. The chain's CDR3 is CASSLATGDHYSYEQYF. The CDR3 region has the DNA TGTGCCAGCAGCTTAGCGACAGGGGACCACTACTCCTACGAGCAGTACTTC.

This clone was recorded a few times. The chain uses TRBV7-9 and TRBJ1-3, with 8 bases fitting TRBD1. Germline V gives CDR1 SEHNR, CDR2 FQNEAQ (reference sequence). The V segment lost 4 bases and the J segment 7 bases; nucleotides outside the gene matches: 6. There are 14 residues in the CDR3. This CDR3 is CASSSPDRVNTIYF. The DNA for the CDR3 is TGTGCCAGCAGCTCCCCGGACAGGGTGAACACCATATATTTT.

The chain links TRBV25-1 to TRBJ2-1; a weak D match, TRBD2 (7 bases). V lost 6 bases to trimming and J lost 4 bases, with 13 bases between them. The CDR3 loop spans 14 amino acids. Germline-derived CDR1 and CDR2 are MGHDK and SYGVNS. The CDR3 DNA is TGTGCCAGCAGAGCGGGACACCGATACAATGAGCAGTTCTTC. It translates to CASRAGHRYNEQFF.

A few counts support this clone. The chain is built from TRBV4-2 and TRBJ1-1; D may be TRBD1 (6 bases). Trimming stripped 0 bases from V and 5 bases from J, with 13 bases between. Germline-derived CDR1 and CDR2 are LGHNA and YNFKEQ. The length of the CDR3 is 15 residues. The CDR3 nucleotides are TGTGCCAGCAGCCAAGATAGGGGGGGCTGGACTGAAGCTTTCTTT. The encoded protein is CASSQDRGGWTEAFF.

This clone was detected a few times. CDR3 sequence (DNA): TGTGCCAGCACCCTTCGGGACAGGGGGCTTGGCTACACCTTC. It codes for CASTLRDRGLGYTF. This chain connects TRBV6-1 to TRBJ1-2; 12 bases match TRBD1. The CDR3 sequence is 14 residues long. J lost 7 bases, V lost 7 bases, and 7 bases had no gene match. Germline V CDR1 and CDR2: MNHNS, SASEGT.

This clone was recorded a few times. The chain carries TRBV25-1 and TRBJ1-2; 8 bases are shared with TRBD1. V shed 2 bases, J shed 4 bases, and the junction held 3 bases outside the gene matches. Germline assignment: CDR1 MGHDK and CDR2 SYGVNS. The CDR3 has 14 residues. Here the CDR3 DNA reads TGTGCCAGCAGTGAAGCTGGGACAGGCTATGGCTACACCTTC. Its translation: CASSEAGTGYGYTF.

CDR3 amino acids: CASSFPSGATFF. The CDR3 bases are TGTGCCAGCAGCTTCCCTTCTGGGGCAACTTTCTTT. V is TRBV11-3 and J is TRBJ1-1; a possible D gene is TRBD1 (5 bases). V gave up 3 bases and J gave up 12 bases, with 14 bases separating them. Per the germline V gene, CDR1 is SGHNT and CDR2 is YENEEA. The CDR3 contains 12 residues.

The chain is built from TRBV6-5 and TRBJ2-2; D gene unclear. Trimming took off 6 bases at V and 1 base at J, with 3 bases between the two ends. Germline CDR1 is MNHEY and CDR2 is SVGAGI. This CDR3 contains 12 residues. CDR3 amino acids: CASSMNTGELFF. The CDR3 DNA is TGTGCCAGCAGCATGAACACCGGGGAGCTGTTTTTT.

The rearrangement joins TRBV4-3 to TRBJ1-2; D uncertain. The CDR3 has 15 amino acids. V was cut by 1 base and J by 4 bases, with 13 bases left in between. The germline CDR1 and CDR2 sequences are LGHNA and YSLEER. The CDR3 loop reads CASSQVVTVGYGYTF. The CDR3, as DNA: TGCGCCAGCAGCCAAGTTGTGACTGTGGGCTATGGCTACACCTTC.

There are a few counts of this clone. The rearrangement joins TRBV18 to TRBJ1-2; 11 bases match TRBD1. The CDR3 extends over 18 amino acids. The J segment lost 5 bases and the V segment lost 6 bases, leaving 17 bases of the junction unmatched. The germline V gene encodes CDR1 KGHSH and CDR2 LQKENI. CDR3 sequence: CASSSSLLDRGQGYGYTF. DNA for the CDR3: TGTGCCAGCTCTTCGAGTCTCCTGGACAGGGGGCAGGGATATGGCTACACCTTC.

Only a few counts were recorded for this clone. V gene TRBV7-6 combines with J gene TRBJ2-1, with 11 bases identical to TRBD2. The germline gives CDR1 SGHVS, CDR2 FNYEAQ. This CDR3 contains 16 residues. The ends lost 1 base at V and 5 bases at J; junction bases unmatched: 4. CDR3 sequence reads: CASSLVAGGPNNEQFF. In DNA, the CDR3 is TGTGCCAGCAGCTTAGTAGCGGGGGGGCCTAACAATGAGCAGTTCTTC.

The CDR3 bases are TGTGCCAGCAGCTTGGTCGGCCTCGGAGGCTCACCCCTCCACTTT. Amino acids: CASSLVGLGGSPLHF. The chain is built from TRBV7-3 and TRBJ1-6; D is unresolved. The germline V gene encodes CDR1 SGHTA and CDR2 FQGTGA. The germline V and J ends were trimmed by 3 bases and 10 bases, with 16 bases remaining between them. The CDR3 consists of 15 residues. Full variable domain (missing parts from reference TRBV7-3 and TRBJ1-6): GAGVSQTPSNKVTEKGKYVELRCDPISGHTALYWYRQSLGQGPEFLIYFQGTGAADDSGLPNDRFFAVRPEGSVSTLKIQRTERGDSAVYLCASSLVGLGGSPLHFGNGTRLTVT.

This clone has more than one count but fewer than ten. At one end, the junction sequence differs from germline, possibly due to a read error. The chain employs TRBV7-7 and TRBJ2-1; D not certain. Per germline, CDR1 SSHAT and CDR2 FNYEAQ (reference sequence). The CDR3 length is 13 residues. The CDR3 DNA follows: TGTGCTAGCAGCACCAGACTTGTGACTGAGCAGTTCTTC. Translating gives CASSTRLVTEQFF. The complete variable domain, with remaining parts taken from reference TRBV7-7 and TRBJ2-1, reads GAGVSQSPRYKVTKRGQDVTLRCDPISSHATLYWYQQALGQGPEFLTYFNYEAQPDKSGLPSDRFSAERPEGSISTLTIQRTEQRDSAMYRCASSTRLVTEQFFGPGTRLTVL.

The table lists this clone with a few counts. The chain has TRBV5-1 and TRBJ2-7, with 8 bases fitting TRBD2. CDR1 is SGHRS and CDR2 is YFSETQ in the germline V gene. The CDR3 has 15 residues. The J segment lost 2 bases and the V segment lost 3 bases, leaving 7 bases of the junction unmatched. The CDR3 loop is CASSSTSGGAYEQYF. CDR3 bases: TGCGCCAGCAGCTCCACTAGCGGCGGGGCCTACGAGCAGTACTTC.

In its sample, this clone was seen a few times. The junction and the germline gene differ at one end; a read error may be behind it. In DNA form, the CDR3 reads TGTGCCAGCAGCTTAGAGGGCCATTCCTACGGGCAGTACTTC. Residues: CASSLEGHSYGQYF. The genes are TRBV5-4 and TRBJ2-7; possible D gene TRBD2, 5 bases. The CDR3 loop spans 14 amino acids. Per the germline V gene, CDR1 is SGHNT and CDR2 is YYREEE (reference sequence).

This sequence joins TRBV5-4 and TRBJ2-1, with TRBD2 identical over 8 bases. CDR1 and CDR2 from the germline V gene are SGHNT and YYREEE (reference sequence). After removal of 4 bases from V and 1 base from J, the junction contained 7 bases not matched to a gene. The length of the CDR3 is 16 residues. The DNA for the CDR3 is TGTGCCAGCAGCCCCGCTCGACTAGCGTCCTACAATGAGCAGTTCTTC. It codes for CASSPARLASYNEQFF.